This paragraph reports one TCR beta chain. This clonotype showed up just a few times. Its cognate antigen has yet to be identified. Per-nucleotide qualities are absent, and no much larger clonotype sits a single base away. This entry is derived from a study of identical twins (dated by TCRdb to the mid-2010s). As for the study more broadly: To test whether fetal clonotypes persist, the study used deep sequencing on TCR alpha and beta repertoires from monozygotic twins, unrelated adults of various ages, and cord blood. To rule out contamination, replicate twin experiments were performed at different times with different library preparation protocols. The paper's findings and limits, for the study overall: Because the same donors could not be followed over many years, conclusions were based on cross-sectional statistical analysis. Zero-insertion analyses could be partly confounded by invariant T cells such as MAIT and iNKT, although diverse VJ usage argued against such confounding for most clonotypes. Compared with coincidental sharing between unrelated individuals, out-of-frame TCR alpha sequences shared between twins showed an excess of sequences with low generation probability. In monozygotic twins, out-of-frame TCR alpha sharing was systematically underestimated by recombination models, although the models agreed with sharing between unrelated individuals. Fewer insertions were carried by abundant cord blood beta clonotypes; a weaker similar trend was observed in young adult naive repertoires, while no such trend was observed in memory repertoires. Excess twin sharing in beta out-of-frame sequences was weaker because fewer shared sequences lowered the signal-to-noise ratio.

Every donor was a healthy Caucasian. The library relied on 5' RACE. The instrument was an Illumina HiSeq 2000. A universal primer binding site was introduced by template switching, and a unique molecular identifier was present in the final cDNA, enabling accurate counting of TCR cDNA molecules. First-strand cDNA for TCR alpha and beta chains was synthesized from specific primers in the conserved constant-segment region. To control for contamination, each cDNA library was double barcoded with a SMART-Mk sample barcode plus Illumina barcodes. Two successive PCR steps introduced TruSeq adapter sequences along with Illumina sample barcodes. TCR alpha and beta cDNA libraries were sequenced on the Illumina HiSeq platform with custom primers. The published analysis was carried out like this. Raw reads were processed with MiGEC to extract unique molecular identifiers, and MiXCR was used to determine CDR3 positions. For each individual, recombination models were inferred using an EM algorithm with the repgenHMM and IGoR tools. Shared clonotype analysis was performed with the tcR package in R, normalizing sharing by the product of cloneset sizes. To study raw recombination free of thymic and clonal selection effects, out-of-frame nonproductive sequences were analyzed. TCRdb reran the public reads through fastp at Q25 and MiXCR, keeping productive beta chains. Rows with one shared CDR3 protein collapse into an entry with the most common genes and DNA. V and J calls and clone size were set by TCRdb, not the authors. This sample comprises 1.5 million to 2 million distinct CDR3 sequences, less than 35% of them detected only once. The top ten clonotypes cover roughly 0.3% of the sample.

Sequences MNHNS (CDR1) and SASEGT (CDR2) are obtained from the germline V gene. The CDR3 measures 12 amino acids from cysteine to phenylalanine. The kept DNA is CDR3 alone, 36 bases in frame from the first base. The V and J ends are trimmed by 8 bases and 2 bases, leaving 9 bases between them. This TCR was sampled from a newborn girl in good health. Material: cord blood. The sequence joins TRBV6-1 to TRBJ1-2, with a tentative D gene TRBD1 over 6 matching bases. This receptor carries the CDR3 CASGGPNYGYTF. The nucleotide sequence is TGTGCCAGCGGGGGGCCCAACTATGGCTACACCTTC.